The rows below give T cell receptor beta chains drawn from one sample of a study of long-term antiretroviral therapy in people with HIV. Using immunoSEQ multiplex PCR, the repertoire was profiled, and TCRdb retains in-frame clones only, with some absent. The table has approximately 15,000 clones, less than 80% seen once; the top ten hold around 15%. The sample was unsorted PBMCs, taken 1.5 years before starting antiretroviral therapy. The receptors were sampled from a woman aged 45-65 years with HIV. Both conserved end residues are part of each CDR3. The D gene is left open where the match is weak. Some rows mark clone size as missing; the rest say once, few, many or name a class of expanded clone.

cdr3_length: 14; d_call: -; clone_size: few; v_call: TRBV5-6; j_call: TRBJ1-3; cdr3_nt: TGTGCCAGCAGCTCGGGACTCCCTAGGGCCACCATATATTTT; cdr3_aa: CASSSGLPRATIYF
cdr3_length: 12; d_call: -; clone_size: medium-sized; v_call: TRBV29-1; j_call: TRBJ2-7; cdr3_nt: TGCAGCGTTCGTGGTCAGTACGTCGAGCAGTACTTC; cdr3_aa: CSVRGQYVEQYF
cdr3_length: 12; d_call: -; clone_size: -; v_call: TRBV14; j_call: TRBJ2-5; cdr3_nt: TGTGCCAGCAGCCAACGGGGAGAGACCCAGTACTTC; cdr3_aa: CASSQRGETQYF
cdr3_length: 14; d_call: TRBD1; clone_size: -; v_call: TRBV7-2; j_call: TRBJ1-2; cdr3_nt: TGTGCCAGCAGCCCCGGGGGACAGGAGGGTGGCTACACCTTC; cdr3_aa: CASSPGGQEGGYTF
cdr3_length: 16; d_call: -; clone_size: -; v_call: TRBV7-9; j_call: TRBJ2-2; cdr3_nt: TGTGCCAGCAGCGCTGGACAGCTTGGATACACCGGGGAGCTGTTTTTT; cdr3_aa: CASSAGQLGYTGELFF
cdr3_length: 15; d_call: TRBD1; clone_size: -; v_call: TRBV9; j_call: TRBJ1-2; cdr3_nt: TGTGCCAGCAGCGTGAGTTCAGGGGGCGTATATGGCTACACCTTC; cdr3_aa: CASSVSSGGVYGYTF
cdr3_length: 14; d_call: -; clone_size: -; v_call: TRBV9; j_call: TRBJ2-7; cdr3_nt: TGTGCCAGCAGCGTAGGAGGAGGGCCCCACGAGCAGTACTTC; cdr3_aa: CASSVGGGPHEQYF
cdr3_length: 16; d_call: -; clone_size: -; v_call: TRBV15; j_call: TRBJ1-3; cdr3_nt: TGTGCCACCAGCAGAGAAGTTGAGATCTCTGGAAACACCATATATTTT; cdr3_aa: CATSREVEISGNTIYF
cdr3_length: 14; d_call: -; clone_size: -; v_call: TRBV7-2; j_call: TRBJ2-5; cdr3_nt: TGTGCCAGCAGCCCCTTCGGGGCGGGGGAGACCCAGTACTTC; cdr3_aa: CASSPFGAGETQYF
cdr3_length: 15; d_call: -; clone_size: once; v_call: TRBV11-3; j_call: TRBJ2-5; cdr3_nt: TGTGCCAGCAGCCCTACGAGTACAGGGCCAGAGACCCAGTACTTC; cdr3_aa: CASSPTSTGPETQYF
cdr3_length: 13; d_call: -; clone_size: -; v_call: TRBV7-9; j_call: TRBJ1-2; cdr3_nt: TGTGCCAGCAGCCCGGGGTTCGACTATGGCTACACCTTC; cdr3_aa: CASSPGFDYGYTF
cdr3_length: 15; d_call: TRBD1; clone_size: -; v_call: TRBV2; j_call: TRBJ2-5; cdr3_nt: TGTGCCAGCAGGGGCGGACAGGGAAAACAAGAGACCCAGTACTTC; cdr3_aa: CASRGGQGKQETQYF
cdr3_length: 15; d_call: -; clone_size: -; v_call: TRBV5-1; j_call: TRBJ1-5; cdr3_nt: TGCGCCAGCAGCTTGGTTCCTGGCGGGGATCAGCCCCAGCATTTT; cdr3_aa: CASSLVPGGDQPQHF
cdr3_length: 14; d_call: -; clone_size: -; v_call: TRBV5-1; j_call: TRBJ2-4; cdr3_nt: TGCGCCAGCAGCTTGGCCTATACTAAAAACATTCAGTACTTC; cdr3_aa: CASSLAYTKNIQYF
cdr3_length: 16; d_call: -; clone_size: -; v_call: TRBV6-1; j_call: TRBJ1-3; cdr3_nt: TGTGCCAGCAGTGAAATTGGGGGACTCTCTGGAAACACCATATATTTT; cdr3_aa: CASSEIGGLSGNTIYF
cdr3_length: 14; d_call: -; clone_size: -; v_call: TRBV10-3; j_call: TRBJ1-2; cdr3_nt: TGTGCCATCACAGGGGCGATAGTTAACTATGGCTACACCTTC; cdr3_aa: CAITGAIVNYGYTF
cdr3_length: 15; d_call: -; clone_size: once; v_call: TRBV7-8; j_call: TRBJ2-1; cdr3_nt: TGTGCCAGCAGCTTAGTAGGGAGCCTGGGAGATGAGCAGTTCTTC; cdr3_aa: CASSLVGSLGDEQFF
cdr3_length: 15; d_call: -; clone_size: -; v_call: TRBV7-9; j_call: TRBJ1-1; cdr3_nt: TGTGCCAGCAGCCCTGCCGGGGGAGAGAACACTGAAGCTTTCTTT; cdr3_aa: CASSPAGGENTEAFF
cdr3_length: 13; d_call: -; clone_size: -; v_call: TRBV7-9; j_call: TRBJ1-1; cdr3_nt: TGTGCCAGCAGCCCCTCGGGGAGGCCTGAAGCTTTCTTT; cdr3_aa: CASSPSGRPEAFF
cdr3_length: 17; d_call: -; clone_size: -; v_call: TRBV7-2; j_call: TRBJ2-2; cdr3_nt: TGTGCCAGCAGCTCGCGACTATCTTTCGGGATCACCGGGGAGCTGTTTTTT; cdr3_aa: CASSSRLSFGITGELFF
cdr3_length: 14; d_call: -; clone_size: -; v_call: TRBV6-6; j_call: TRBJ1-1; cdr3_nt: TGTGCCAGCAGTCGAGGGGGAATGAACACTGAAGCTTTCTTT; cdr3_aa: CASSRGGMNTEAFF
cdr3_length: 14; d_call: TRBD1; clone_size: once; v_call: TRBV7-2; j_call: TRBJ2-5; cdr3_nt: TGTGCCAGCAGCTGGACAGGGGAGCAAGAGACCCAGTACTTC; cdr3_aa: CASSWTGEQETQYF
cdr3_length: 16; d_call: -; clone_size: -; v_call: TRBV4-1; j_call: TRBJ2-2; cdr3_nt: TGCGCCAGCAGCGAGGGACCCCTCTCGGGGGCCGGGGAGCTGTTTTTT; cdr3_aa: CASSEGPLSGAGELFF
cdr3_length: 14; d_call: -; clone_size: -; v_call: TRBV2; j_call: TRBJ1-4; cdr3_nt: TGTGCCAGCAGACATACGGCCCGAGATGAAAAACTGTTTTTT; cdr3_aa: CASRHTARDEKLFF